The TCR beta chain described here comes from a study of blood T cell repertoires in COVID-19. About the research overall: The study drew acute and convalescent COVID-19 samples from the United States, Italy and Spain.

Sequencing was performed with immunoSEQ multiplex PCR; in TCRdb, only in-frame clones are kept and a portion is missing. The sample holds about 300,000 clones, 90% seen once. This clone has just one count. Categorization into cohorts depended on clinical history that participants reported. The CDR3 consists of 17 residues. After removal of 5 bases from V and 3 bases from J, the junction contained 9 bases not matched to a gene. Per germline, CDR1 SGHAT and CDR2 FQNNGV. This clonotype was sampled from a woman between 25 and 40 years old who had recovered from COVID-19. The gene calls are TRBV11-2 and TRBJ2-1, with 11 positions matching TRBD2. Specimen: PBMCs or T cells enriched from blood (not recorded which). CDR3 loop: CASSPEPGLAVYNEQFF. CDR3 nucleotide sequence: TGTGCCAGCAGCCCCGAACCGGGACTAGCGGTCTACAATGAGCAGTTCTTC.